The TCR beta chain under discussion was sequenced for a study of shared clonotypes between healthy human individuals (TCRdb year 2020). About the study as a whole: Three men and a couple of women, aged 18 to 49 years, made up the cohort. For each donor, three plates each were used for CD4 naive and CD4 memory, two plates were used for CD8 naive, and one plate was used for CD8 memory. The study deeply sequenced blood TCR repertoires of five healthy adults to estimate repertoire size and the extent of clonotype sharing between individuals. Libraries were prepared and TCR repertoires were sequenced by different laboratories using diverse techniques, in order to increase sequencing depth and limit assay-specific biases. Per donor, leukapheresis produced somewhere between about 0.94 and 9.5 billion PBMCs.

Using the deep immunoSEQ assay, multiplex PCR amplified TCR CDR3 regions from genomic DNA. Extracted genomic DNA from each cell subset was distributed evenly across all wells of several immunoSEQ 96-well plates, and each plate was treated as a replicate. For sorted subsets, each replicate PCR was loaded with about 200 ng genomic DNA, equivalent to 25,000 to 35,000 T cell genomes. Purified libraries were measured with a Qubit 3.0 fluorometer, size-checked on a Bioanalyzer 2100, and measured again with the KAPA Library Quantification kit. Every immunoSEQ 96-well plate was sequenced on a separate single-read 150-cycle Illumina NextSeq 550 flow cell. The authors' pipeline ran thus. The immunoSEQ output contained only junctional sequences without quality scores, so filtering could not match that applied to full-length reads. Sequences were annotated with PyIR, a Python wrapper for IgBLAST v1.9, using IMGT germline references to assign V/J genes and CDR3. Reads were removed for weak V/J assignments (E-value above 1e-6), missing CDR3, stop codons, out-of-frame junctions, or ambiguous translated residues. V3J clonotypes were defined as sequences sharing an identical inferred V gene, J gene, and CDR3 amino acid sequence. Percentage overlap between repertoires was calculated by dividing the number of shared unique clonotypes by the size of the smaller repertoire. Richness of each repertoire was evaluated using RTK rarefaction, the Chao1 estimator, and Recon v2.1 estimates of unobserved clonotypes. Generation probabilities for all TCRbeta clonotypes obtained by the gDNA method from a few donors were computed using OLGA. As stored in TCRdb, this immuneACCESS dataset retains in-frame rearrangements with V and J assigned. A fraction of the clones does not appear; measured against another copy, unresolved V genes explain less than half of the discrepancy, and the remainder lacks a known reason. Clone size and the V and J calls come from that table; the DNA yielded D and trimming. A total of under 750,000 clones appear in this sample, roughly two thirds of them only once. The top ten hold approximately 2% of the sample.

The CDR3 sequence holds 13 residues, the cysteine and phenylalanine included. Solely the CDR3 DNA is kept, with 39 bases framed from the first base. V was cut back by 5 bases and J by 3 bases, leaving a gap of 10 bases between them. Reading the germline V gene (reference sequence) gives CDR1 SEHNR and CDR2 FQNEAQ. Healthy HIV-negative adults with no recently reported acute infections or vaccinations were included as donors. All donors were Caucasian adults living in Nashville, Tennessee, USA. CD4+ T cells were enriched by magnetic negative selection; naive cells were then positively selected on CD45RA, and the negative fraction formed the memory subset. Blood was obtained by leukapheresis, after which PBMCs were separated by Ficoll-Histopaque density gradient centrifugation and cryopreserved in liquid nitrogen vapor phase. Analytical flow cytometry was used to check the purity and quantity of every magnetically sorted T cell population. Genomic DNA was isolated from each sorted fraction and quantified by UV absorbance on a Nanodrop 2000c.

This clone has more than one count but fewer than ten. Its specific antigen is unknown. Base quality data are lacking; no much larger clone is found one base away. Findings and caveats that apply to the study as a whole: Rarefaction of sorted-subset datasets indicated incomplete sequencing despite the large sequencing depth. Higher generation probabilities were observed for clonotypes shared by all four sorted-subset donors than for non-shared clonotypes. Naive subsets generally had larger estimated clonotype richness than memory subsets did. When a few donors were compared, the shared fraction of clonotypes was around 5.1% for naive CD4, roughly 3.3% for naive CD8, more than 2% for memory CD4, and 0.35% to 0.5% for memory CD8. The genetic and exposure-history diversity represented was limited by the small number of donors. Sampling was restricted to blood, and TCR repertoires in tissue are likely to differ from TCR repertoires in blood. Pairwise subsampling led to the expectation that sequencing depth would affect the degree of clonotype sharing among donors.

The receptor's source is a woman younger than 45 in good health. Sequencing was carried out using memory CD4+ T cells sorted from blood. The cell subset or site label, as the study defines it: CD45RA-negative fraction. Here the chain combines TRBV7-9 and TRBJ1-2; TRBD1 is a possible D gene, resting on 5 matching bases. The nucleotide sequence is TGTGCCAGCAGCCTACTGACAGACTATGGCTACACCTTC. Translated, it gives CASSLLTDYGYTF. With the rest looked up from the reference TRBV7-9 and TRBJ1-2 genes rather than sequenced, the full variable domain is DTGVSQNPRHKITKRGQNVTFRCDPISEHNRLYWYRQTLGQGPEFLTYFQNEAQLEKSRLLSDRFSAERPKGSFSTLEIQRTEQGDSAMYLCASSLLTDYGYTFGSGTRLTVV.